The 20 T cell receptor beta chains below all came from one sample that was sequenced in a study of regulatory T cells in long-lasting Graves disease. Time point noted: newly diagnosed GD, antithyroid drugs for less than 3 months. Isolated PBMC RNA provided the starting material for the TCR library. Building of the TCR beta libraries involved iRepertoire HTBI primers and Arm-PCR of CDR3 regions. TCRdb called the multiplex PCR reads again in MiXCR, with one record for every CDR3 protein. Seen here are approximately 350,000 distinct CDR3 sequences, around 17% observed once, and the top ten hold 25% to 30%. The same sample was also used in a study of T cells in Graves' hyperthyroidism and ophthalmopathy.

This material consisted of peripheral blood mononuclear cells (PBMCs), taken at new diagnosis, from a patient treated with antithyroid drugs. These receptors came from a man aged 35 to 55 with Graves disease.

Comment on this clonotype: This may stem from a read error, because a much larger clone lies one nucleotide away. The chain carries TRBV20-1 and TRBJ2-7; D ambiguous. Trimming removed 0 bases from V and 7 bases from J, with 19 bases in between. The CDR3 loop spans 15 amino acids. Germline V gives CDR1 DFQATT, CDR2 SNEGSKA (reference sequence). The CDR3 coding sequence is TGCAGTGCTAGAGATGCTCACTCAGCTTACAATGAGCAGTACTTC. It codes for CSARDAHSAYNEQYF.

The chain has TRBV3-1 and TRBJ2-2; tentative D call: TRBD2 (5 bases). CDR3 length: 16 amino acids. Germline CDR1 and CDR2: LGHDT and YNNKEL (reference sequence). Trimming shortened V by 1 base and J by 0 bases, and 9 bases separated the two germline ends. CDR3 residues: CASSQGYGANTGELFF. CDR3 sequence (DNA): TGTGCCAGCAGCCAAGGTTACGGGGCGAACACCGGGGAGCTGTTTTTT.

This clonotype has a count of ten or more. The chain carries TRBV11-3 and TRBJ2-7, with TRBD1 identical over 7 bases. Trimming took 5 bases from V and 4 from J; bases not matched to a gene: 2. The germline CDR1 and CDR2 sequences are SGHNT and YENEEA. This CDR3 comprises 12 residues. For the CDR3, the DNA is TGTGCCAGCAGCATACAGGGGTACGAGCAGTACTTC. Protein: CASSIQGYEQYF.

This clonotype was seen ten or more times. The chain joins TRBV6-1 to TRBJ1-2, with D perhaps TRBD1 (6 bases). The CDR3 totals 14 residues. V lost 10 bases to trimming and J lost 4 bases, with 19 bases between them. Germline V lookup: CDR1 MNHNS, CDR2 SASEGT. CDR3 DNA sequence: TGTGCCACCTGGGGGGCCAACCCCATCTATGGCTACACCTTC. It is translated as CATWGANPIYGYTF.

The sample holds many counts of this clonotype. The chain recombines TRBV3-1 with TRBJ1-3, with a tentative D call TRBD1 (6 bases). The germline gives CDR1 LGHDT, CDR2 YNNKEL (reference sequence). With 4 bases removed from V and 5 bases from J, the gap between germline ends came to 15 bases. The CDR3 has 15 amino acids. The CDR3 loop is CASSPFTGSRNTIYF. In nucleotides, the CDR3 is TGTGCCAGCAGCCCTTTCACAGGGAGCCGAAACACCATATATTTT.

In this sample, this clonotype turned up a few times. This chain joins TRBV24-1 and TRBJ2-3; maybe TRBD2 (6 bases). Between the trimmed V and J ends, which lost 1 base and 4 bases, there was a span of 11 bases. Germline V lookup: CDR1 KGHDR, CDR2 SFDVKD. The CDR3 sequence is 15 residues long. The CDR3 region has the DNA TGTGCCACCAGTGATTTCGGGGGACCCCCAGATACGCAGTATTTT. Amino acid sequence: CATSDFGGPPDTQYF.

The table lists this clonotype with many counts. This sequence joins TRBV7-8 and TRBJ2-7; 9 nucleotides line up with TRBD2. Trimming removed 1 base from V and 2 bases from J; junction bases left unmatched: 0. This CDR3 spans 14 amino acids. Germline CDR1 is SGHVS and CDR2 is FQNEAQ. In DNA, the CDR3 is TGTGCCAGCAGCTTAGAGCGGGGGGCCTACGAGCAGTACTTC. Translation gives CASSLERGAYEQYF.

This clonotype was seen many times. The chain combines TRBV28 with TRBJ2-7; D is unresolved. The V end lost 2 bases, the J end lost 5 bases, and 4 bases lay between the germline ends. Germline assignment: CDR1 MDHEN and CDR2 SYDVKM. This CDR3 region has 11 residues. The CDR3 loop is CASSLGHEQYF. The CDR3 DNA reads TGTGCCAGCAGTTTAGGCCACGAGCAGTACTTC.

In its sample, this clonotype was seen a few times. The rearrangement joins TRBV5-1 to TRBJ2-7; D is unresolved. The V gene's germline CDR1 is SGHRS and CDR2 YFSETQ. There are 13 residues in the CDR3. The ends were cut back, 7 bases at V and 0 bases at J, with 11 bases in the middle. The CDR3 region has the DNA TGCGCCAGCCGGAACAACCCCTCCTACGAGCAGTACTTC. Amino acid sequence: CASRNNPSYEQYF.

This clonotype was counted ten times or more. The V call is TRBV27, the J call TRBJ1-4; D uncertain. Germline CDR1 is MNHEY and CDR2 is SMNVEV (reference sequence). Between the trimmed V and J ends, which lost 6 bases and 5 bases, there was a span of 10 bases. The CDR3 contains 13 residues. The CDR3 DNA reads TGTGCCAGCAGCTTGGAGCGGAATGAAAAACTGTTTTTT. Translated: CASSLERNEKLFF.

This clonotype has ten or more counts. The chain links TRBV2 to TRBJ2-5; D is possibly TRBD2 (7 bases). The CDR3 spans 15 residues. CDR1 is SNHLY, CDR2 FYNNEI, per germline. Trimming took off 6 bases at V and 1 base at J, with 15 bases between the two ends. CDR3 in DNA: TGTGCCAGCAGCCCAATCGCGGGGGCCCAAGAGACCCAGTACTTC. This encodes CASSPIAGAQETQYF.

CDR3 sequence reads: CASSQRGVRSYNEQFF. The CDR3 coding sequence is TGTGCCAGCAGCCAGCGGGGGGTCCGCTCCTACAATGAGCAGTTCTTC. The chain links TRBV4-2 to TRBJ2-1, with 8 bases fitting TRBD2. The CDR3 runs 16 residues. With 3 bases clipped from V and 0 bases from J, the junction kept 4 bases outside the gene matches. Germline lookup yields CDR1 LGHNA and CDR2 YNFKEQ.

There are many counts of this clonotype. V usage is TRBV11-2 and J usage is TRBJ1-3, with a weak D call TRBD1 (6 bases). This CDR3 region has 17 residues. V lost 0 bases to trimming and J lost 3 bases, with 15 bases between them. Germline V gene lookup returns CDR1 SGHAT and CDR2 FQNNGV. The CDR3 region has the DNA TGTGCCAGCAGCTTAGATCCAAACAGGGTGTTTGGAAACACCATATATTTT. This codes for CASSLDPNRVFGNTIYF.

The CDR3 nucleotides are TGTGCCAGCAGTGAACAGGGGTATAATTCACCCCTCCACTTT. Its translation is CASSEQGYNSPLHF. The chain has TRBV6-1 and TRBJ1-6, with a tentative D call TRBD1 (6 bases). Trimming took off 2 bases at V and 4 bases at J, with 6 bases between the two ends. The CDR3 spans 14 residues. Germline V CDR1 and CDR2: MNHNS, SASEGT.

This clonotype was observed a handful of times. The CDR3: CASSRTGGYSAEAFF. For the CDR3, the DNA is TGTGCCAGCAGCCGGACCGGTGGGTACAGCGCTGAAGCTTTCTTT. V usage is TRBV3-1 and J usage is TRBJ1-1; D is unclear. Between the trimmed V and J ends, which lost 4 bases and 6 bases, there was a span of 18 bases. This CDR3 comprises 15 residues. CDR1 is LGHDT, CDR2 YNNKEL, per germline (reference sequence).

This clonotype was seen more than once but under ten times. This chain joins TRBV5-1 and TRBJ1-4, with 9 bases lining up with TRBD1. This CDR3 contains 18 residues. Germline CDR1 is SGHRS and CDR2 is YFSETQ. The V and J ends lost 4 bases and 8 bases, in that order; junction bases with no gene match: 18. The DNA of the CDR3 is TGCGCCAGCAGCCCCTCACAACCTGGACAGGGGAGCGGGGAAAAACTGTTTTTT. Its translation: CASSPSQPGQGSGEKLFF.

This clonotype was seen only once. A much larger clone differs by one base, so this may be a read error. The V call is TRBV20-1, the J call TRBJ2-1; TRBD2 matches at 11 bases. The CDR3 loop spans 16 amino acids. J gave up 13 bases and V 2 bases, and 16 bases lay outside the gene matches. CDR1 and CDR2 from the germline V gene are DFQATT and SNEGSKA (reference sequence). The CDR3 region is CSARPTRLAGRGTQFF. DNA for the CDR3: TGCAGTGCTAGACCCACTCGACTAGCGGGGAGGGGGACCCAGTTCTTC.

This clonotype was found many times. This CDR3 reads CASSKRRRGETQYF. In DNA, the CDR3 is TGTGCCAGCAGCAAGAGACGGCGCGGGGAGACCCAGTACTTC. The chain has TRBV28 and TRBJ2-5; the D gene is possibly TRBD2 (5 bases). The CDR3 spans 14 residues. CDR1 and CDR2 (germline): MDHEN, SYDVKM. V was trimmed by 6 bases and J by 5 bases, leaving 16 bases between them.

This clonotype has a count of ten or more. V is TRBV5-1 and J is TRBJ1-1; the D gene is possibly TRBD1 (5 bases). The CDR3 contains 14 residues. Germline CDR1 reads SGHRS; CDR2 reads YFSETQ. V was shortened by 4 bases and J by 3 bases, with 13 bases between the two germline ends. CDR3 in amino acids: CASSARAFDTEAFF. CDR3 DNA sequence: TGCGCCAGCAGCGCCAGGGCTTTCGACACTGAAGCTTTCTTT.

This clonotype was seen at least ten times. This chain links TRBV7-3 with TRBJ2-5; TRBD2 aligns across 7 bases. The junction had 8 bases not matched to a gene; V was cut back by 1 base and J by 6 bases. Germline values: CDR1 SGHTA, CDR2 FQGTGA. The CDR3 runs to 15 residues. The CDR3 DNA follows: TGTGCCAGCAGCTTAAGCGGGGGACCTCAAAAGACCCAGTACTTC. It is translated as CASSLSGGPQKTQYF. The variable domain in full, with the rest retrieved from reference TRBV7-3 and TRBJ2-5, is GAGVSQTPSNKVTEKGKYVELRCDPISGHTALYWYRQSLGQGPEFLIYFQGTGAADDSGLPNDRFFAVRPEGSVSTLKIQRTERGDSAVYLCASSLSGGPQKTQYFGPGTRLLVL.